These 27 T cell receptor beta chains originate from one sample sequenced in a study of blood T cell repertoires in COVID-19 (TCRdb year 2020). Library preparation was by the immunoSEQ multiplex PCR assay. Imported from immuneACCESS, the table was reduced by TCRdb to in-frame sequences with V and J called. These copies leave out some clones; in studies compared against another copy, an unresolved V gene accounts for under half, and the cause of the remainder is not known. Within this sample are around 200,000 clones, with approximately 87% of them counted one time only. Approximately 6.2% of the sample comes from the top ten. The sequenced sample was peripheral blood. These receptors originate from a man aged 55 to 70 who had recovered from COVID-19.

This clone has just a few counts. CDR3 loop: CASSIAGVPLYEQYF. The CDR3 coding sequence is TGTGCCAGTAGTATTGCGGGGGTCCCTTTGTACGAGCAGTACTTC. The chain links TRBV19 to TRBJ2-7, with TRBD2 matching over 7 bases. V dropped 3 bases and J dropped 4; count of bases not matched to a gene: 9. CDR3 length: 15 residues. Germline V gives CDR1 LNHDA, CDR2 SQIVND (reference sequence).

V and J are TRBV6-1 and TRBJ1-5, with D tentatively TRBD1 (5 bases). The V gene's germline CDR1 is MNHNS and CDR2 SASEGT. V lost 3 bases and J lost 9, with 12 bases in between. This CDR3 spans 13 amino acids. CDR3 residues: CASSEDMMRPQHF. CDR3 DNA: TGTGCCAGCAGTGAGGACATGATGAGGCCCCAGCATTTT.

As DNA, the CDR3 is TGTGCCAGCAGTTACTTTACAGGGGGGATAGGAGAGCAGTACTTC. Its protein is CASSYFTGGIGEQYF. This chain links TRBV6-5 with TRBJ2-7; 8 bases are a match to TRBD1. This CDR3 spans 15 amino acids. V was pared by 1 base and J by 7 bases, with 9 bases of the junction left unmatched. The germline CDR1 and CDR2 sequences are MNHEY and SVGAGI.

The chain combines TRBV11-2 with TRBJ1-6; the D is unclear. Between the trimmed V and J ends, which lost 1 base and 6 bases, there was a span of 4 bases. This CDR3 spans 13 amino acids. Germline V gene lookup returns CDR1 SGHAT and CDR2 FQNNGV. The DNA for the CDR3 is TGTGCCAGCAGCTTAGCAGTTAATTCACCCCTCCACTTT. Translated, it gives CASSLAVNSPLHF.

CDR3 sequence (DNA): TGTGCCAGCAGCCCGTCCGGAACAGGGTGGCAGCCCCAGCATTTT. It yields the protein CASSPSGTGWQPQHF. This chain joins TRBV16 and TRBJ1-5; TRBD1 is a possible D gene (6 bases). The CDR3 is 15 residues long. V gave up 4 bases and J gave up 7 bases, with 17 bases separating them. Germline loops: CDR1 KGHSY, CDR2 FQNENV.

The chain has TRBV9 and TRBJ2-7; 10 positions agree with TRBD2. After removal of 0 bases from V and 6 bases from J, the junction contained 6 bases not matched to a gene. The germline gives CDR1 SGDLS, CDR2 YYNGEE. This CDR3 is built from 15 residues. The CDR3 DNA sequence: TGTGCCAGCAGCGTAGAAAGCGGGAGGGCCGGCGAGCAGTACTTC. This sequence encodes CASSVESGRAGEQYF.

The chain uses TRBV9 and TRBJ2-3; 7 positions agree with TRBD1. The germline gives CDR1 SGDLS, CDR2 YYNGEE. With V trimmed by 2 bases and J by 1 base, 4 bases remained unmatched. The CDR3 covers 15 residues. This CDR3 reads CASSVTGQGTDTQYF. The CDR3 DNA follows: TGTGCCAGCAGCGTGACCGGACAGGGCACAGATACGCAGTATTTT.

V gene TRBV25-1 combines with J gene TRBJ1-1; the D gene is possibly TRBD1 (5 bases). This CDR3 comprises 12 residues. V was shortened by 6 bases and J by 7 bases, with 12 bases between the two germline ends. Germline V gives CDR1 MGHDK, CDR2 SYGVNS. Here the CDR3 reads CASSRVLGEAFF. In nucleotides, the CDR3 is TGTGCCAGCAGCAGGGTCCTGGGTGAAGCTTTCTTT. The full variable domain, completed using reference TRBV25-1 and TRBJ1-1, is EADIYQTPRYLVIGTGKKITLECSQTMGHDKMYWYQQDPGMELHLIHYSYGVNSTEKGDLSSESTVSRIRTEHFPLTLESARPSHTSQYLCASSRVLGEAFFGQGTRLTVV.

The genes are TRBV2 and TRBJ2-1, with 10 bases matching TRBD2. The CDR3 contains 16 residues. J was trimmed by 8 bases and V by 0 bases; bases with no gene match: 7. Germline lookup yields CDR1 SNHLY and CDR2 FYNNEI. The CDR3 protein is CASSEAGLAGVDEQFF. The CDR3, as DNA: TGTGCCAGCAGTGAAGCGGGTCTAGCGGGAGTGGATGAGCAGTTCTTC.

The chain links TRBV9 to TRBJ2-1; D is perhaps TRBD1 (5 bases). Trimming left V 4 bases short and J 8 bases short, with 16 bases between. Germline lookup yields CDR1 SGDLS and CDR2 YYNGEE. CDR3 length equals 14 residues. CDR3 region: CASSPELWGHEQFF. Written as DNA, the CDR3 is TGTGCCAGCAGCCCGGAGTTGTGGGGCCATGAGCAGTTCTTC. The variable domain in full, with the rest retrieved from reference TRBV9 and TRBJ2-1, is DSGVTQTPKHLITATGQRVTLRCSPRSGDLSVYWYQQSLDQGLQFLIQYYNGEERAKGNILERFSAQQFPDLHSELNLSSLELGDSALYFCASSPELWGHEQFFGPGTRLTVL.

This chain links TRBV5-4 with TRBJ1-2; 8 bases align to TRBD1. The V gene's germline CDR1 is SGHNT and CDR2 YYREEE (reference sequence). Trimming cost V 2 bases and J 8 bases; bases outside gene matches: 8. This CDR3 is built from 14 residues. The CDR3 protein is CASSFSGQVVGYTF. CDR3 nucleotide sequence: TGTGCCAGCAGCTTCTCGGGACAGGTAGTGGGCTACACCTTC.

V is TRBV30 and J is TRBJ1-1, with D perhaps matching TRBD1 (5 bases). V was cut by 3 bases and J by 0 bases, with 11 bases left in between. CDR1 GTSNPN and CDR2 SVGIG come from the germline V gene (reference sequence). CDR3 length: 14 residues. CDR3 sequence: CAWRSAGLNTEAFF. CDR3 in DNA: TGTGCCTGGAGATCTGCGGGACTGAACACTGAAGCTTTCTTT.

The chain uses TRBV6-2 or TRBV6-3 and TRBJ2-3; D is perhaps TRBD2 (5 bases). The ends were cut back, 4 bases at V and 5 bases at J, with 7 bases in the middle. Germline assignment: CDR1 MNHEY and CDR2 SVGEGT. The CDR3 extends over 12 amino acids. As DNA, the CDR3 is TGTGCCAGCAGTTCTGAGGGAGATACGCAGTATTTT. This encodes CASSSEGDTQYF.

The V and J genes are TRBV6-5 and TRBJ1-2; 7 nucleotides line up with TRBD1. The CDR3 loop spans 15 amino acids. V lost 7 bases and J lost 4; bases outside the gene matches: 12. The germline gives CDR1 MNHEY, CDR2 SVGAGI. CDR3: CASKAAWGQPYGYTF. The CDR3 region has the DNA TGTGCCAGCAAGGCGGCTTGGGGACAGCCCTATGGCTACACCTTC.

V gene TRBV10-3 combines with J gene TRBJ2-5; D might be TRBD2 (6 bases). Per the germline V gene, CDR1 is ENHRY and CDR2 is SYGVKD. The CDR3 consists of 13 residues. Between the trimmed V and J ends, which lost 4 bases and 5 bases, there was a span of 11 bases. The CDR3 nucleotides are TGTGCCATCAGTGGGGGCGGGGTGGAGACCCAGTACTTC. Translating gives CAISGGGVETQYF.

The chain uses TRBV27 and TRBJ1-1; perhaps TRBD1 as D (6 bases). This CDR3 is built from 14 residues. Trimming pared 6 bases from V and 5 bases from J, leaving 16 bases between. Germline assignment: CDR1 MNHEY and CDR2 SMNVEV (reference sequence). The CDR3 coding sequence is TGTGCCAGCAGACCTACAGGGTTACGTACTGAAGCTTTCTTT. Protein sequence: CASRPTGLRTEAFF.

The sample holds one count of this clone. This sequence joins TRBV10-2 and TRBJ1-2; a possible D gene is TRBD1 (5 bases). Between the trimmed V and J ends, which lost 1 base and 6 bases, there was a span of 12 bases. The germline V gene has CDR1 WSHSY and CDR2 SAAADI. This CDR3 comprises 14 residues. CDR3 amino acids: CASSEYQGRNGYTF. The CDR3 DNA follows: TGCGCCAGCAGTGAGTACCAGGGAAGGAATGGCTACACCTTC.

J is TRBJ2-1 and V is TRBV5-8; D perhaps matches TRBD1 (6 bases). Trimming took 1 base from V and 2 from J, leaving 13 bases between them. Germline CDR1 reads SGHTS; CDR2 reads YDEGEE. The CDR3 loop spans 16 amino acids. CDR3 amino acids: CASSLLLQGPYNEQFF. The CDR3 DNA is TGTGCCAGCAGCTTGCTATTGCAGGGGCCCTACAATGAGCAGTTCTTC.

The rearrangement joins TRBV7-8 to TRBJ1-4, with D hard to call. The V end lost 5 bases, the J end lost 0 bases, and 13 bases lay between the germline ends. The CDR3 covers 16 residues. In germline, CDR1 is SGHVS, CDR2 FQNEAQ. Here the CDR3 DNA reads TGTGCCAGCAGCCGAATCTTCCTAGCAACTAATGAAAAACTGTTTTTT. Translated: CASSRIFLATNEKLFF.

The rearrangement joins TRBV28 to TRBJ1-2; 8 positions agree with TRBD1. Germline V gene lookup returns CDR1 MDHEN and CDR2 SYDVKM. V lost 4 bases, J lost 8 bases, and 3 bases stayed unmatched. CDR3 length: 12 residues. The CDR3 is CASSSTGGGYTF. CDR3 sequence (DNA): TGTGCCAGCAGTTCTACAGGGGGGGGCTACACCTTC.

The rearrangement joins TRBV30 to TRBJ1-1, with a tentative D call TRBD1 (6 bases). V was cut by 6 bases and J by 4 bases, with 9 bases left in between. Looked up from germline, CDR1 is GTSNPN and CDR2 is SVGIG (reference sequence). This CDR3 spans 11 amino acids. CDR3 sequence reads: CACAGATEAFF. The CDR3 bases are TGTGCCTGTGCGGGGGCCACTGAAGCTTTCTTT.

The rearrangement links TRBV5-1 to TRBJ2-7; possibly TRBD2 for D (5 bases). The CDR3 consists of 15 residues. The germline V gene has CDR1 SGHRS and CDR2 YFSETQ. The V end was cut by 3 bases, the J end by 0 bases, with 13 bases between. The DNA for the CDR3 is TGCGCCAGCAGCTCCGGACTGGATAGCTCCTACGAGCAGTACTTC. It codes for CASSSGLDSSYEQYF.

CDR3 nucleotides: TGTGCCAGCAGCCATTCGCGGCTGGGGCGAAGCAGTGAGCAGTTCTTC. Its translation: CASSHSRLGRSSEQFF. The rearrangement links TRBV7-3 to TRBJ2-1, with D possibly being TRBD1 (5 bases). CDR1 and CDR2 (germline): SGHTA, FQGTGA. The CDR3 is 16 amino acids. V was pared by 5 bases and J by 9 bases, with 23 bases between.

This clone was recorded a few times. The CDR3 region has the DNA TGTGCCAGCAGCACCGACAGGGCGCACGAGCAGTACTTC. It translates to CASSTDRAHEQYF. The rearrangement joins TRBV9 to TRBJ2-7, with 7 bases aligning to TRBD1. Germline CDR1 is SGDLS and CDR2 is YYNGEE. With 4 bases clipped from V and 5 bases from J, the junction kept 6 bases outside the gene matches. This CDR3 region has 13 residues.

This sequence joins TRBV6-5 and TRBJ2-1; weak D call: TRBD2 (6 bases). Germline-derived CDR1 and CDR2 are MNHEY and SVGAGI. The CDR3 runs to 15 residues. Trimming took 2 bases from V and 2 from J, leaving 10 bases between them. The CDR3 protein is CASSYADYTYNEQFF. The CDR3 DNA reads TGTGCCAGCAGTTACGCGGACTACACCTACAATGAGCAGTTCTTC.

This chain links TRBV18 with TRBJ2-7, with D hard to call. There are 16 residues in the CDR3. The V gene lost 6 bases and the J gene lost 5 bases, with 23 bases spanning the gap. CDR1 and CDR2 from the germline V gene are KGHSH and LQKENI. The CDR3 sequence is CASSPTPPSNVHEQYF. The DNA of the CDR3 is TGTGCCAGCTCCCCTACCCCCCCTAGTAACGTCCACGAGCAGTACTTC.

This chain connects TRBV19 to TRBJ1-2; TRBD1 aligns across 10 bases. Trimming at V came to 6 bases and at J to 7 bases, leaving 14 bases not matched to a gene. The length of the CDR3 is 16 residues. From germline, CDR1 is LNHDA and CDR2 SQIVND (reference sequence). The CDR3 DNA sequence: TGTGCCAGTAGCATGCAGGCCGGGACAGGGGAATTTGGCTACACCTTC. Translating gives CASSMQAGTGEFGYTF.